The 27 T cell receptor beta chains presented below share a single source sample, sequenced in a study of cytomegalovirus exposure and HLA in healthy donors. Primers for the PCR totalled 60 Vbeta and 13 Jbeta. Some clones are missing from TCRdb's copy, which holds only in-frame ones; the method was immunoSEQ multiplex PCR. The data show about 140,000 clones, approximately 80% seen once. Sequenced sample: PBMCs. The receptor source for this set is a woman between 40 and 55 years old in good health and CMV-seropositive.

The CDR3 nucleotides read TGTGCCAGCAGCCAAGATAGAGCTAGCGCGCCATTCAATGAGCAGTTCTTC. It translates to CASSQDRASAPFNEQFF. V is TRBV4-2 and J is TRBJ2-1, with D possibly TRBD2 on 6 matching bases. In germline, CDR1 is LGHNA, CDR2 YNFKEQ. The CDR3 is made up of 17 amino acids. V was clipped by 0 bases and J by 6 bases, with 18 bases between them.

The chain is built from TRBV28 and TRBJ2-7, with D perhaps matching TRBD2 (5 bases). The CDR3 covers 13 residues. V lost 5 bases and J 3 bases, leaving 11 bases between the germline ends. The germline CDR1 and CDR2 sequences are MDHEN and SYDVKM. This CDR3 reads CASSTPGDYEQYF. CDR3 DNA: TGTGCCAGCAGTACGCCCGGGGACTACGAGCAGTACTTC.

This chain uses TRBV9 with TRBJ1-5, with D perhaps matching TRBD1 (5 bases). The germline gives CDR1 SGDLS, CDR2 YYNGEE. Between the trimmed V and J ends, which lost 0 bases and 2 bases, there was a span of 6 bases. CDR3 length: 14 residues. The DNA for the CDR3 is TGTGCCAGCAGCGTAGGGGGGGGCAATCAGCCCCAGCATTTT. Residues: CASSVGGGNQPQHF.

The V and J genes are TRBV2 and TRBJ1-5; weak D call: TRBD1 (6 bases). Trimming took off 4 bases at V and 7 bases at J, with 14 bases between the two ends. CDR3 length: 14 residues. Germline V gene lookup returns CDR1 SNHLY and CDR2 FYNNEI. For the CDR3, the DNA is TGTGCCAGCAGTGGGCGCCCAGGGGAGCAGCCCCAGCATTTT. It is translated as CASSGRPGEQPQHF.

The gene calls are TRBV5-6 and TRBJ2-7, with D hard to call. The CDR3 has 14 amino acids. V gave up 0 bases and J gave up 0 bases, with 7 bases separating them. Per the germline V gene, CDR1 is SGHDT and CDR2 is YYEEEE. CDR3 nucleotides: TGTGCCAGCAGCTTGGGGCAGGCCTCCTACGAGCAGTACTTC. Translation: CASSLGQASYEQYF.

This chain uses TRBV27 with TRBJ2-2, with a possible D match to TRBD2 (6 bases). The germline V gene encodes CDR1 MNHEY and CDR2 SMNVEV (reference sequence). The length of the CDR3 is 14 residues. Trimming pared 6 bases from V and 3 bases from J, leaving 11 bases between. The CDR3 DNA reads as TGTGCCAGCAGGGGACTTTACTACACCGGGGAGCTGTTTTTT. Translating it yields CASRGLYYTGELFF.

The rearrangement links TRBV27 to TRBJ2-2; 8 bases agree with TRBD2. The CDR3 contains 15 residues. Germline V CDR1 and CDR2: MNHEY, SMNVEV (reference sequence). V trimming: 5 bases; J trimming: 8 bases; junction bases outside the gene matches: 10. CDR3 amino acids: CASSPRRGGLGELFF. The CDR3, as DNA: TGTGCCAGCAGTCCCCGACGGGGGGGGTTGGGGGAGCTGTTTTTT.

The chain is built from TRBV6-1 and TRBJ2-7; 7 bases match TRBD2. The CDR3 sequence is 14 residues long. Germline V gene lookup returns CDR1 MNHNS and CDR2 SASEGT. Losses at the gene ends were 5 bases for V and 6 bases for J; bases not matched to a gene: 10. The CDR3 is CASSREEGSREQYF. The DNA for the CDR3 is TGTGCCAGCAGTCGGGAGGAAGGATCTCGCGAGCAGTACTTC.

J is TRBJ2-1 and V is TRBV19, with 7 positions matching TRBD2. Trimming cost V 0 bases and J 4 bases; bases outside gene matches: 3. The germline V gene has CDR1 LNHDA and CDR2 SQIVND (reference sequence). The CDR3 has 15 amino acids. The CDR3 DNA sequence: TGTGCCAGTAGTATAGACGGGACTACATACAATGAGCAGTTCTTC. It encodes CASSIDGTTYNEQFF.

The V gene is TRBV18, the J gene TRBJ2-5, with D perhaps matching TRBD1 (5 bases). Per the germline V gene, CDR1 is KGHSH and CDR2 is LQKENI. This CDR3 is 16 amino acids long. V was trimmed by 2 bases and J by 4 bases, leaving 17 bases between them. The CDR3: CASSPTRSTGSETQYF. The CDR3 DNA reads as TGTGCCAGCTCACCAACAAGAAGTACAGGATCAGAGACCCAGTACTTC.

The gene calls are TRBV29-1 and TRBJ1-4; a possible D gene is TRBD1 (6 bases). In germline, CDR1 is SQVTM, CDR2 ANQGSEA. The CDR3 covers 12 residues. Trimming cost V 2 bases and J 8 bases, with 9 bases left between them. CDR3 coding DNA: TGCAGCGTTGAAACAGGGCGGGAAAAACTGTTTTTT. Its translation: CSVETGREKLFF.

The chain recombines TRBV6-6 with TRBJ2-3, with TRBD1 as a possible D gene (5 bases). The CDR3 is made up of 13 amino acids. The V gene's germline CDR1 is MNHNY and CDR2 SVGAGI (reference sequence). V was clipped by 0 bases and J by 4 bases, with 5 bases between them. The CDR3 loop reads CASSYSGADTQYF. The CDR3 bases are TGTGCCAGCAGTTACTCAGGGGCAGATACGCAGTATTTT.

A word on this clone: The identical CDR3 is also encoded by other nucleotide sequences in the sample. CDR3 in amino acids: CASSSTGSTDTQYF. The CDR3 nucleotides read TGTGCCAGCAGCTCGACAGGTAGCACAGATACGCAGTATTTT. The chain couples TRBV5-6 to TRBJ2-3, with D possibly being TRBD1 (6 bases). With 3 bases removed from V and 0 bases from J, the gap between germline ends came to 8 bases. The V gene's germline CDR1 is SGHDT and CDR2 YYEEEE. The CDR3 contains 14 residues.

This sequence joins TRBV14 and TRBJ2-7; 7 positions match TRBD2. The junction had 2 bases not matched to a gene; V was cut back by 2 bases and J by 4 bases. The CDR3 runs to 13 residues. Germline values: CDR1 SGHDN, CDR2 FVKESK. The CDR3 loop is CASSQPSGYEQYF. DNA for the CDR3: TGTGCCAGCAGCCAACCTAGCGGTTACGAGCAGTACTTC.

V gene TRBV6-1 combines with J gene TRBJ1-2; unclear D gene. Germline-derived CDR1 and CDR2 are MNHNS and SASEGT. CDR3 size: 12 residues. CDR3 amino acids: CAIWGGSRGYTF. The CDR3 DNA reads TGTGCGATATGGGGAGGGTCTCGTGGCTACACCTTC.

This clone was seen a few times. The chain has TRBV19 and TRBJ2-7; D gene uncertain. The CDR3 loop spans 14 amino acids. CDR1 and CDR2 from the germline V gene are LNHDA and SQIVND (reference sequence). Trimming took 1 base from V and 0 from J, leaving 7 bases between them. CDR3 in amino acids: CASSIAVSSYEQYF. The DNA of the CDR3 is TGTGCCAGTAGTATAGCGGTGAGCTCCTACGAGCAGTACTTC. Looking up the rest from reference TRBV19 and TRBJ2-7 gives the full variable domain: DGGITQSPKYLFRKEGQNVTLSCEQNLNHDAMYWYRQDPGQGLRLIYYSQIVNDFQKGDIAEGYSVSREKKESFPLTVTSAQKNPTAFYLCASSIAVSSYEQYFGPGTRLTVT.

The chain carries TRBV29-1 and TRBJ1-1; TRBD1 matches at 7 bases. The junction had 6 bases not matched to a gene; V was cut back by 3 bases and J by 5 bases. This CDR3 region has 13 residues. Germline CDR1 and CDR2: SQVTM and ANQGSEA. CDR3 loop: CSVDKGGATEAFF. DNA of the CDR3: TGCAGCGTTGATAAAGGGGGCGCGACTGAAGCTTTCTTT.

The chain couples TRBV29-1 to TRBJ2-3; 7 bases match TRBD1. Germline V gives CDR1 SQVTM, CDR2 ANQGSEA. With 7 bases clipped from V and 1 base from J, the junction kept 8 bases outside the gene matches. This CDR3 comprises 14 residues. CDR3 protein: CSGGQALGTDTQYF. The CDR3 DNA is TGCAGCGGTGGACAGGCCCTCGGCACAGATACGCAGTATTTT.

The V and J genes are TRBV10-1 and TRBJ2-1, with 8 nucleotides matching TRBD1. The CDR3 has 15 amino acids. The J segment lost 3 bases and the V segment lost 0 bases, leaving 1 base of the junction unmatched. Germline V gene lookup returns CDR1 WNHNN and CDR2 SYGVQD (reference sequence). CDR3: CASSESGQGYNEQFF. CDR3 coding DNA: TGCGCCAGCAGTGAGTCTGGACAGGGCTACAATGAGCAGTTCTTC.

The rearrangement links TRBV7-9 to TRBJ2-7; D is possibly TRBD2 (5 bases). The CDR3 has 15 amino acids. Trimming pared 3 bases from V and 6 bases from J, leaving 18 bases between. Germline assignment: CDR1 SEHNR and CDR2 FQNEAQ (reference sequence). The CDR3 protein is CASSFSTGDGGEQYF. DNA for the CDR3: TGTGCCAGCAGCTTTTCAACTGGTGATGGAGGCGAGCAGTACTTC.

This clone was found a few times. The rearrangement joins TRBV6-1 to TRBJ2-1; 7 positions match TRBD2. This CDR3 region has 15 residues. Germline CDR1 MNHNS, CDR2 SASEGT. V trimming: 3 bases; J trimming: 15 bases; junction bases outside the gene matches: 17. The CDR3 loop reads CASSEAETSLKRLFF. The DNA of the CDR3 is TGTGCCAGCAGTGAGGCTGAGACTAGCCTAAAGCGTCTGTTCTTC.

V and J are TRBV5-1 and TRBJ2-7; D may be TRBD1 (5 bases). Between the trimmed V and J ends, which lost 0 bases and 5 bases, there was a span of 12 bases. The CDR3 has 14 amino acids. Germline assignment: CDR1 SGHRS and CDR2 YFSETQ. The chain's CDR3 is CASSLAQVGDEQYF. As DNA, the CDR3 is TGCGCCAGCAGCTTGGCACAGGTGGGCGACGAGCAGTACTTC.

CDR3: CASSFRDTNQPQHF. The CDR3 DNA follows: TGTGCCAGCAGCTTCCGGGACACCAATCAGCCCCAGCATTTT. V and J are TRBV9 and TRBJ1-5, with D perhaps TRBD1 (6 bases). Germline loops: CDR1 SGDLS, CDR2 YYNGEE. Trimming cost V 4 bases and J 3 bases, with 11 bases left between them. The CDR3 is 14 amino acids. The full variable domain, in which reference TRBV9 and TRBJ1-5 provide the parts outside the CDR3, is DSGVTQTPKHLITATGQRVTLRCSPRSGDLSVYWYQQSLDQGLQFLIQYYNGEERAKGNILERFSAQQFPDLHSELNLSSLELGDSALYFCASSFRDTNQPQHFGDGTRLSIL.

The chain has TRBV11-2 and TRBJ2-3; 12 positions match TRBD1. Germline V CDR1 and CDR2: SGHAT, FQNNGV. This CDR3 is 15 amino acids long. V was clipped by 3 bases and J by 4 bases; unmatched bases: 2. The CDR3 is CASSLGQGASDTQYF. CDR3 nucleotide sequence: TGTGCCAGCAGCTTGGGACAGGGGGCCTCAGATACGCAGTATTTT. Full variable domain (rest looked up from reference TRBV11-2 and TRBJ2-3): EAGVAQSPRYKIIEKRQSVAFWCNPISGHATLYWYQQILGQGPKLLIQFQNNGVVDDSQLPKDRFSAERLKGVDSTLKIQPAKLEDSAVYLCASSLGQGASDTQYFGPGTRLTVL.

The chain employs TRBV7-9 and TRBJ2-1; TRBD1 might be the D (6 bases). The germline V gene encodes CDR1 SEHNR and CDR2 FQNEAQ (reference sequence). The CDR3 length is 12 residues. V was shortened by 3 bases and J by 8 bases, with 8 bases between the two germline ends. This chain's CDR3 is CASSFEGDEQFF. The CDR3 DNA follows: TGTGCCAGCAGCTTCGAGGGGGATGAGCAGTTCTTC.

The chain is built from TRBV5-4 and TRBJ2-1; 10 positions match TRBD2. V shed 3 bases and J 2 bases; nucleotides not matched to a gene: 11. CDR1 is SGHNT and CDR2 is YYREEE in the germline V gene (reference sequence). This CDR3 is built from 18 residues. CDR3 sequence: CASSSRGSGRPPYNEQFF. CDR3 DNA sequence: TGTGCCAGCAGCTCCCGCGGTAGCGGGAGGCCCCCCTACAATGAGCAGTTCTTC. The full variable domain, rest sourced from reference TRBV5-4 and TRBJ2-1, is ETGVTQSPTHLIKTRGQQVTLRCSSQSGHNTVSWYQQALGQGPQFIFQYYREEENGRGNFPPRFSGLQFPNYSSELNVNALELDDSALYLCASSSRGSGRPPYNEQFFGPGTRLTVL.

The CDR3 sequence: CASSQRTGGYGYTF. CDR3 sequence (DNA): TGTGCCAGTAGTCAACGGACAGGGGGCTATGGCTACACCTTC. This chain connects TRBV19 to TRBJ1-2; 10 bases are a match to TRBD1. The CDR3 covers 14 residues. Trimming removed 5 bases from V and 4 bases from J; junction bases left unmatched: 4. The germline V gene encodes CDR1 LNHDA and CDR2 SQIVND (reference sequence).